This T cell receptor beta chain was profiled in a study of cytomegalovirus exposure and HLA in healthy donors. The CDR3 totals 17 residues. Trimming left V 3 bases short and J 0 bases short, with 18 bases between. CDR1 and CDR2 (germline): MGHRA, YSYEKL. With respect to this clone: Its antigen remains unknown.

Study-wide points: It was only CMV serostatus that was available as immune exposure information.

Despite likely unrecorded immune exposures, the donors were nominally healthy at the time of sampling. The study ran its PCR with 60 Vbeta and 13 Jbeta primers. Sequencing used immunoSEQ multiplex PCR; TCRdb keeps in-frame clones, though not all of them. This table holds under 250,000 clones, 70% to 80% found once. The origin of this receptor is a man under 40 in good health and CMV-seronegative. V gene TRBV4-1 combines with J gene TRBJ2-7, with a tentative D call TRBD2 (6 bases). The sequenced sample was PBMCs. DNA for the CDR3: TGCGCCAGCAGCCATAGACCCCGGGAGAAGAGCTCCTACGAGCAGTACTTC. It translates to CASSHRPREKSSYEQYF.